This T cell receptor (beta chain) was profiled in a study of blood T cell repertoires in COVID-19. The wider study: From the United States, Italy and Spain came samples of acute and convalescent COVID-19. T cells, B-cell-depleted T cells, or PBMCs supplied cDNA or gDNA.

This CDR3 has 14 amino acids. Germline V lookup: CDR1 GTSNPN, CDR2 SVGIG (reference sequence). V was pared by 4 bases and J by 2 bases, with 6 bases of the junction left unmatched. In the authors' methods: Reference gene primer amplification yielded estimated nucleated cell counts. The data were produced by immunoSEQ multiplex PCR, yet TCRdb's version contains in-frame clones alone and is incomplete. For V, J and clone size, that table is used; D and trimming come from the DNA. This table has approximately 240,000 clones, 70% to 85% appearing once. The source material was peripheral blood. The chain joins TRBV30 to TRBJ1-2, with 8 bases lining up with TRBD1. This clonotype originated in a woman between 40 and 55 years old with active or convalescent COVID-19. DNA of the CDR3: TGTGCCTGGAAACACAGGGGGGGCAACTATGGCTACACCTTC. It encodes CAWKHRGGNYGYTF.